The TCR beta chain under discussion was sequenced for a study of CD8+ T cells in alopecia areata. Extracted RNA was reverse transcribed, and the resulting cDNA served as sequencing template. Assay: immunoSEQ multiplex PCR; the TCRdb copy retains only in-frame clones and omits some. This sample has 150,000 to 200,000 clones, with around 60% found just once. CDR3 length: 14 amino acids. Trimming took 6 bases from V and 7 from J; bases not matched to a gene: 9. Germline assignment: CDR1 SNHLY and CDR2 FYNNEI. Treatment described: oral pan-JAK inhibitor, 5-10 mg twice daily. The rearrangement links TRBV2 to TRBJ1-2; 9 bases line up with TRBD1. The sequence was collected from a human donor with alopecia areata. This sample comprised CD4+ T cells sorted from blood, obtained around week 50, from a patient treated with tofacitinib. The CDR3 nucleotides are TGTGCCAGCAGACCGGGACAGGGAAGTCGTGGCTACACCTTC. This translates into CASRPGQGSRGYTF. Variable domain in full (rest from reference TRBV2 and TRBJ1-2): EPEVTQTPSHQVTQMGQEVILRCVPISNHLYFYWYRQILGQKVEFLVSFYNNEISEKSEIFDDQFSVERPDGSNFTLKIRSTKLEDSAMYFCASRPGQGSRGYTFGSGTRLTVV.